These 20 T cell receptor beta chains were all obtained from the same sample, sequenced in a study of shared clonotypes between healthy human individuals. Repertoires were generated with immunoSEQ multiplex PCR, while TCRdb's copy carries only in-frame clones and drops some. This sample has roughly 2 million clones, with 85% to 95% found just once. Specimen: naive CD4+ T cells sorted from blood. Subset here: CD45RA+ positively selected. All receptors derive from a man between 18 and 35 years old in good health.

This sequence joins TRBV6-6 and TRBJ2-7; 9 bases fit TRBD1. J gave up 4 bases and V 2 bases, and 9 bases lay outside the gene matches. This CDR3 is built from 16 residues. From germline, CDR1 is MNHNY and CDR2 SVGAGI (reference sequence). The CDR3 DNA reads as TGTGCCAGCAGTTACAAGGACAGGGGAGGGGGATACGAGCAGTACTTC. This encodes CASSYKDRGGGYEQYF.

This chain connects TRBV6-1 to TRBJ1-2; D call uncertain. The V and J ends lost 2 bases and 8 bases respectively, with 9 bases between them. The CDR3 loop spans 12 amino acids. Per germline, CDR1 MNHNS and CDR2 SASEGT. The CDR3 coding sequence is TGTGCCAGCAGTGAATGGGCGAGGGGCTACACCTTC. Residues: CASSEWARGYTF.

The chain couples TRBV15 to TRBJ1-1, with D possibly matching TRBD1 (5 bases). The CDR3 length is 16 residues. Germline V lookup: CDR1 LNHNV, CDR2 YYDKDF (reference sequence). V lost 0 bases to trimming and J lost 5 bases, with 16 bases between them. The CDR3 protein is CATSRDRVGTTTEAFF. The CDR3 DNA reads TGTGCCACCAGCAGAGATAGGGTGGGGACTACAACTGAAGCTTTCTTT.

The chain carries TRBV28 and TRBJ2-2; possible D gene TRBD2, 7 bases. Trimming took off 2 bases at V and 7 bases at J, with 11 bases between the two ends. The CDR3 sequence is 14 residues long. In germline, CDR1 is MDHEN, CDR2 SYDVKM. Here the CDR3 DNA reads TGTGCCAGCAGTTTAACGGGGGGCCGCGGGGAGCTGTTTTTT. The encoded protein is CASSLTGGRGELFF.

As DNA, the CDR3 is TGTGCCAGCAGTTACGAGGCGGGACAAGGGGACGAGCAGTACTTC. Its protein is CASSYEAGQGDEQYF. This chain links TRBV6-6 with TRBJ2-7, with D perhaps assigned TRBD1 or TRBD2 (6 bases each). The V gene lost 2 bases and the J gene lost 5 bases, with 16 bases spanning the gap. The germline CDR1 and CDR2 sequences are MNHNY and SVGAGI (reference sequence). CDR3 length: 15 residues.

V usage is TRBV6-1 and J usage is TRBJ1-1; possible D gene TRBD1, 5 bases. Germline V gene lookup returns CDR1 MNHNS and CDR2 SASEGT. V was cut by 3 bases and J by 5 bases, with 10 bases left in between. There are 13 residues in the CDR3. CDR3 bases: TGTGCCAGCAGTGATCAGGGTCTGACTGAAGCTTTCTTT. The encoded protein is CASSDQGLTEAFF.

V and J are TRBV9 and TRBJ2-5, with TRBD2 matching 8 bases. Germline V gives CDR1 SGDLS, CDR2 YYNGEE. The CDR3 covers 13 residues. The V segment lost 3 bases and the J segment 5 bases; nucleotides outside the gene matches: 3. CDR3 sequence reads: CASSAGTRETQYF. The DNA for the CDR3 is TGTGCCAGCAGCGCCGGGACTAGGGAGACCCAGTACTTC. The complete variable domain, with remaining parts taken from reference TRBV9 and TRBJ2-5, reads DSGVTQTPKHLITATGQRVTLRCSPRSGDLSVYWYQQSLDQGLQFLIQYYNGEERAKGNILERFSAQQFPDLHSELNLSSLELGDSALYFCASSAGTRETQYFGPGTRLLVL.

V usage is TRBV19 and J usage is TRBJ1-2; no firm D call. V lost 5 bases, J lost 7 bases, and 20 bases lay in between. The CDR3 length is 15 residues. In germline, CDR1 is LNHDA, CDR2 SQIVND (reference sequence). CDR3 coding DNA: TGTGCCAGTAGTGATTTTTTCTCAACATCCAGTGGCTACACCTTC. Protein sequence: CASSDFFSTSSGYTF.

This chain links TRBV5-1 with TRBJ2-7; D call uncertain. V was pared by 0 bases and J by 7 bases, with 8 bases between. The CDR3 runs to 12 residues. Germline V gene sequence: CDR1 SGHRS, CDR2 YFSETQ. The CDR3 region is CASSLVMEEQYF. The CDR3 coding sequence is TGCGCCAGCAGCTTGGTAATGGAAGAGCAGTACTTC. Complete variable domain (other parts from reference TRBV5-1 and TRBJ2-7): KAGVTQTPRYLIKTRGQQVTLSCSPISGHRSVSWYQQTPGQGLQFLFEYFSETQRNKGNFPGRFSGRQFSNSRSEMNVSTLELGDSALYLCASSLVMEEQYFGPGTRLTVT.

The rearrangement links TRBV7-9 to TRBJ1-2, with D uncertain. V lost 6 bases and J 6 bases, leaving 20 bases between the germline ends. This CDR3 has 15 residues. The V gene's germline CDR1 is SEHNR and CDR2 FQNEAQ (reference sequence). CDR3 sequence (DNA): TGTGCCAGCAGTCCGGCGATTTCCCACCTTCATGGCTACACCTTC. The encoded protein is CASSPAISHLHGYTF. The full variable domain, rest sourced from reference TRBV7-9 and TRBJ1-2, is DTGVSQNPRHKITKRGQNVTFRCDPISEHNRLYWYRQTLGQGPEFLTYFQNEAQLEKSRLLSDRFSAERPKGSFSTLEIQRTEQGDSAMYLCASSPAISHLHGYTFGSGTRLTVV.

The CDR3 DNA is TGTGCCAGCAGCTTAGCTGGGTTGAGCACAGATACGCAGTATTTT. Residues: CASSLAGLSTDTQYF. This chain joins TRBV11-2 and TRBJ2-3; D unclear. Germline CDR1 reads SGHAT; CDR2 reads FQNNGV. CDR3 length: 15 residues. Trimming left V 1 base short and J 0 bases short, with 8 bases between.

The J gene is TRBJ1-1, the V gene TRBV7-9; D remains ambiguous. Trimming left V 2 bases short and J 1 base short, with 17 bases between. The CDR3 covers 17 residues. Germline V gene lookup returns CDR1 SEHNR and CDR2 FQNEAQ (reference sequence). The CDR3 DNA reads as TGTGCCAGCAGCTTAAACCCCCCTTGGGCTCCGAACACTGAAGCTTTCTTT. Translated, it gives CASSLNPPWAPNTEAFF.

The chain joins TRBV29-1 to TRBJ2-4; D possibly corresponds to TRBD2 (6 bases). The CDR3 covers 13 residues. V lost 6 bases and J 8 bases, leaving 17 bases between the germline ends. Germline V gene lookup returns CDR1 SQVTM and CDR2 ANQGSEA. In DNA form, the CDR3 reads TGCAGCGTCCACGGGGAGCGGGTGGACATTCAGTACTTC. Protein product: CSVHGERVDIQYF.

This clone was detected a few times. The V and J genes are TRBV9 and TRBJ2-1, with a weak D call TRBD2 (7 bases). CDR3 size: 15 residues. The V end was cut by 2 bases, the J end by 4 bases, with 13 bases between. CDR1 is SGDLS, CDR2 YYNGEE, per germline. The CDR3 DNA sequence: TGTGCCAGCAGCGTCTTAGGGGGAGGGTACAATGAGCAGTTCTTC. Its translation: CASSVLGGGYNEQFF.

The sample holds one count of this clone. The chain couples TRBV5-3 to TRBJ1-1; D not resolved. TRBV5-3 is an ORF for which the function is uncertain. The CDR3 runs to 13 residues. The V end lost 2 bases, the J end lost 0 bases, and 5 bases lay between the germline ends. CDR3 in amino acids: CARSFCLNTEAFF. CDR3 DNA: TGTGCCAGAAGCTTTTGCCTGAACACTGAAGCTTTCTTT.

This clone is a singleton in its sample. CDR3 sequence (DNA): TGTCGCGGGGGCTACGAGCAGTACTTC. This encodes CRGGYEQYF. This chain joins TRBV7-7 and TRBJ2-7; TRBD2 matches at 7 bases. This CDR3 has 9 residues. Looked up from germline, CDR1 is SSHAT and CDR2 is FNYEAQ (reference sequence).

The chain employs TRBV5-1 and TRBJ2-5; 10 bases match TRBD2. The V segment lost 2 bases and the J segment 2 bases; nucleotides outside the gene matches: 9. Germline loops: CDR1 SGHRS, CDR2 YFSETQ. The CDR3 consists of 17 residues. CDR3 nucleotides: TGCGCCAGCAGCTTTCCGGCTAGCGGGAGTTGGCAAGAGACCCAGTACTTC. It translates to CASSFPASGSWQETQYF.

The rearrangement links TRBV6-5 to TRBJ2-7; 7 nucleotides match TRBD1. V was pared by 4 bases and J by 2 bases, with 5 bases of the junction left unmatched. The CDR3 is 14 residues long. From germline, CDR1 is MNHEY and CDR2 SVGAGI. CDR3 region: CASSSLGQAYEQYF. In DNA, the CDR3 is TGTGCCAGCAGTTCCCTTGGACAGGCCTACGAGCAGTACTTC.

This clone was seen a single time. The rearrangement links TRBV5-1 to TRBJ1-2; D is unresolved. CDR1 is SGHRS and CDR2 is YFSETQ in the germline V gene. The CDR3 contains 14 residues. The ends were cut back, 5 bases at V and 7 bases at J, with 18 bases in the middle. CDR3 residues: CASSEPATGPGYTF. The CDR3, as DNA: TGCGCCAGCAGTGAGCCGGCAACCGGGCCTGGCTACACCTTC.

This clone was recorded only once. The chain is built from TRBV5-8 and TRBJ1-2, with D unresolved. V was trimmed by 1 base and J by 1 base, leaving 8 bases between them. The CDR3 spans 14 residues. Germline CDR1 is SGHTS and CDR2 is YDEGEE. The CDR3 DNA reads as TGTGCCAGCAGCTTGTCTCCCGATAACTATGGCTACACCTTC. Amino acids: CASSLSPDNYGYTF.